These T cell receptor beta chains were read from a single sample in a study of cytomegalovirus exposure and HLA in healthy donors. Repertoires were generated with immunoSEQ multiplex PCR, while TCRdb's copy carries only in-frame clones and drops some. This table has some 140,000 clones, approximately 84% appearing once. Sequenced sample: PBMCs. The source of these receptors is a woman in her 30s in good health and CMV-seronegative. Both conserved end residues are part of each CDR3. Size tells how often a clone was seen (once, few, many) or the class of an expanded clone, and some rows leave it out.

CASSEAPRNYGYTF | TRBV2 | - | TRBJ1-2
CASSVAGRPNEKLFF | TRBV9 | - | TRBJ1-4
CASSPRSHQVGGVSYEQYF | TRBV4-2 | - | TRBJ2-7
CASSQDRQDNYGYTF | TRBV4-2 | - | TRBJ1-2
CATMGGETQYF | TRBV2 | - | TRBJ2-5
CASSWGLASWEETQYF | TRBV5-5 | - | TRBJ2-5
CAWSDSLNYGYTF | TRBV30 | - | TRBJ1-2
CASSQVERGELFF | TRBV14 | - | TRBJ2-2
CASSNRQSSGNTIYF | TRBV6-5 | - | TRBJ1-3
CASSPGRGPSNTGELFF | TRBV18 | - | TRBJ2-2
CASSLLKGTGYGPNGYTF | TRBV5-1 | few | TRBJ1-2
CASSQDQGLGEAFF | TRBV4-3 | - | TRBJ1-1
CASSLEGGDTGELFF | TRBV5-1 | - | TRBJ2-2
CASSLGRVMNNEKLFF | TRBV5-1 | - | TRBJ1-4
CASSVDTDQPQHF | TRBV9 | - | TRBJ1-5
CASSQDLQENYGYTF | TRBV4-3 | - | TRBJ1-2
CASSEDREGTEAFF | TRBV28 | once | TRBJ1-1